The clone carrying this TCR beta chain was recorded once. Its cognate antigen is unknown. With V trimmed by 6 bases and J by 5 bases, 8 bases remained unmatched. Germline V gives CDR1 LGHDT, CDR2 YNNKEL (reference sequence). This CDR3 comprises 14 residues. The source of the sample is a study of T cell responses to AZD1222 COVID-19 vaccine. Whole-study findings and limits: Nearly half of spike-specific TCRs reportedly target unmutated variant regions. Donors were chiefly white British, with a greater number of females, and clonal diversity was perhaps underestimated. Repertoire samples came only from after the peak T cell response. Regions 160-218 and 743-854 held dominance among vaccine-associated CD4 TCRs, which spanned spike.

Profiling relied on immunoSEQ multiplex PCR, and the TCRdb table lists in-frame clones only, not all of them. The sample lists about 110,000 clones, roughly 89% occurring once. The TCR comes from an adult who received the AZD1222 COVID-19 vaccine. This chain connects TRBV3-1 (or the pseudogene TRBV3-2) to TRBJ2-7; TRBD1 aligns across 9 bases. Specimen: peripheral blood, collected 28 days after the second AZD1222 dose. The CDR3 loop is CASSSWTGVDEQYF. The CDR3 nucleotides are TGTGCCAGCAGTTCTTGGACAGGGGTCGACGAGCAGTACTTC.